This T cell receptor (beta chain) was found in a study of cytomegalovirus exposure and HLA in healthy donors (dated by TCRdb to between 2016 and 2019). Regarding the complete study: According to a later analysis, one platform produced both the roughly 130 validation repertoires and the 666 repertoires of the first cohort. The study aimed to test whether cataloging public T cell receptors could reveal signatures of past pathogen exposure. A separate validation cohort of roughly 110 different subjects was used in addition to the approximately 610-subject first cohort. High-throughput TCR immunosequencing, statistical association of individual TCRs with disease status, and machine learning were combined to predict cytomegalovirus infection status. Paper-wide results and their limitations: The study listed 164 TCR beta chains as associated with cytomegalovirus. A later analysis lacked HLA typing for the validation cohort, so it scored co-occurrence in that cohort across all 120 repertoires. Subsequent analysis determined that TCRs grouped into clusters in the first cohort also showed a tendency toward co-occurrence across the 120 validation repertoires, and approximately 93% of cluster scores exceeded 0. Three of the identified cytomegalovirus-associated TCR beta chains were confirmed in vitro to be specific for cytomegalovirus antigens. While some public TCRs were present in many individuals, most TCR sequences turned up only very rarely across donors. In both the original and validation cohorts, the classifier was reported to diagnose cytomegalovirus status with high specificity and sensitivity. The authors suggested that the approach could potentially be extended to other disease states and immunological phenotypes.

The germline V gene provides CDR1 SNHLY and CDR2 FYNNEI. At the junction V is shortened by 7 bases and J by 0 bases; bases outside the gene matches: 3. Taken from cysteine to phenylalanine, the CDR3 has 14 residues. Kept here is only the CDR3 DNA, which spans 42 bases and is read in frame from base 1. Donors formed part of the validation cohort, which comprised about 130 subjects and was distinct from the first cohort of roughly 600 subjects. Concerning this clone: The antigen it recognizes is unknown. No per-base quality is available; no much larger clone lies one base away.

Library construction relied on the immunoSEQ multiplex PCR assay. On the authors' methods: To diagnose cytomegalovirus status from the catalog of TCR beta chain sequences, a statistical classification framework was built. TCRdb provides this immuneACCESS table in a form limited to in-frame rearrangements. Some clones are lacking; in checked studies, under half of them reflect an unresolved V gene, and why the rest are absent is not known. That table supplies the V and J calls and clone size; D and trimming were determined from the DNA. The sample data list more than 250,000 clones, and about 90% of these were observed just once. The top ten constitute 3.1% of the sample.

The sample comprised PBMCs. The chain links TRBV2 with TRBJ2-5; 9 central bases correspond to TRBD2. The clonotype originates from a woman in her 30s in good health and CMV-seronegative. The DNA sequence is TGTGCCAGCAACAGCGGGAGGTACCAAGAGACCCAGTACTTC. It translates as CASNSGRYQETQYF.